These 9 T cell receptor beta chains originate from one sample sequenced in a study of blood T cells in healthy people across ages (dated by TCRdb to between 2015 and 2017). Libraries came from 5' RACE. Instrument on record: Illumina HiSeq 2500. A second PCR of roughly 6 to 11 cycles was performed with a sample-barcoded 5' primer and a J-beta primer mix. TCRdb passed the public sequencing reads through fastp at Q25 and MiXCR, retaining productive beta sequences. Records with the same CDR3 protein are collapsed into one entry carrying the most frequent genes and DNA. In all, the sample holds about 680,000 distinct CDR3 sequences, and 49% of those were seen once. The ten largest make up about 32% of the sample. Sequenced input: blood. The receptors derive from a woman aged 60-70 years in good health.

About this clonotype itself: A much larger clone lies one base from this, so it may be a read error. The CDR3 here is CASALGRTEAFF. In nucleotides, the CDR3 is TGTGCCAGCGCCTTGGGTCGAACTGAAGCTTTCTTT. The rearrangement uses TRBV7-2 and TRBJ1-1, with unresolved D. The CDR3 length is 12 residues. The germline CDR1 and CDR2 sequences are SGHTA and FQGNSA. With 8 bases removed from V and 5 bases from J, the gap between germline ends came to 12 bases.

The chain carries TRBV6-5 and TRBJ2-3; 7 nucleotides match TRBD1. The CDR3 has 15 residues. The V segment lost 7 bases and the J segment 1 base; nucleotides outside the gene matches: 8. Germline CDR1 MNHEY, CDR2 SVGAGI. CDR3 nucleotides: TGTGCCAGCATCAAGGGACAGTTAGGCACAGATACGCAGTATTTT. Its protein is CASIKGQLGTDTQYF.

This clonotype was counted a few times. The chain's CDR3 is CSAGTGTYEQYF. The DNA of the CDR3 is TGCAGCGCCGGGACTGGGACCTACGAGCAGTACTTC. The chain employs TRBV29-1 and TRBJ2-7; TRBD2 is a possible D gene (6 bases). This CDR3 is built from 12 residues. Trimming left V 7 bases short and J 2 bases short, with 12 bases between. Germline CDR1 SQVTM, CDR2 ANQGSEA.

The chain has TRBV6-4 and TRBJ2-1; 9 bases are shared with TRBD2. The CDR3 covers 17 residues. CDR1 is MRHNA, CDR2 SNTAGT, per germline. V lost 7 bases, J lost 6 bases, and 16 bases stayed unmatched. In nucleotides, the CDR3 is TGTGCCAGCAAGGAGGAGGGCGCGGGAGGGTTTGGCAATGAGCAGTTCTTC. Amino acid sequence: CASKEEGAGGFGNEQFF.

Of note for this clonotype: One junction end disagrees with the germline gene, perhaps due to a read error. The J gene is TRBJ2-4, the V gene TRBV5-1; D not certain. Per the germline V gene, CDR1 is SGHRS and CDR2 is YFSETQ. This CDR3 region has 16 residues. The CDR3: CAGRADPYLAKTIQYF. In DNA form, the CDR3 reads TGCGCCGGCCGAGCCGATCCCTATTTAGCCAAAACCATTCAGTACTTC.

This sequence joins TRBV29-1 and TRBJ1-6; D remains unclear. Trimming left V 7 bases short and J 7 bases short, with 11 bases between. Germline CDR1 is SQVTM and CDR2 is ANQGSEA. CDR3 length: 12 residues. The CDR3 DNA reads TGCAGCGCCCAGGAGTTGAATTCACCCCTCCACTTT. This gives the protein CSAQELNSPLHF. Together with reference TRBV29-1 and TRBJ1-6, the CDR3 gives the full variable domain: SAVISQKPSRDICQRGTSLTIQCQVDSQVTMMFWYRQQPGQSLTLIATANQGSEATYESGFVIDKFPISRPNLTFSTLTVSNMSPEDSSIYLCSAQELNSPLHFGNGTRLTVT.

This clonotype was seen a handful of times. The gene calls are TRBV3-1 and TRBJ2-7; no definite D call. Deletions cut 2 bases from V and 7 bases from J, with 15 bases between. In germline, CDR1 is LGHDT, CDR2 YNNKEL (reference sequence). The CDR3 is 14 amino acids. The CDR3 region is CASSQRQARNEQYF. In DNA form, the CDR3 reads TGTGCCAGCAGCCAAAGGCAGGCAAGAAATGAGCAGTACTTC.

The chain links TRBV9 to TRBJ2-5; D possibly uses TRBD1 or TRBD2 (5 bases each). CDR3 length: 16 residues. Germline CDR1 reads SGDLS; CDR2 reads YYNGEE. Between the trimmed V and J ends, which lost 0 bases and 4 bases, there was a span of 16 bases. The CDR3 DNA sequence: TGTGCCAGCAGCGTAGGAGGGGTTCCTCGGGGAGAGACCCAGTACTTC. The encoded protein is CASSVGGVPRGETQYF.

CDR3 residues: CASSRGRTIQYF. The CDR3 nucleotides are TGTGCCAGCAGCCGAGGACGGACGATTCAGTACTTC. The chain joins TRBV3-1 to TRBJ2-4; D ambiguous. Trimming shortened V by 4 bases and J by 10 bases, and 11 bases separated the two germline ends. Germline lookup yields CDR1 LGHDT and CDR2 YNNKEL (reference sequence). CDR3 size: 12 residues.